The rows below give T cell receptor beta chains drawn from one sample of a study of cytomegalovirus exposure and HLA in healthy donors. TCRdb's table, derived via immunoSEQ multiplex PCR, lists solely in-frame clones and lacks some. This repertoire shows roughly 200,000 clones, 60% to 85% found once; its top ten account for 1.5%. What was sequenced was PBMCs. The origin of the receptors is a girl aged 5-17 years in good health and CMV-seropositive. The CDR3 runs from the conserved cysteine through the conserved F or W. The D gene is left open where the match is weak. Where a row states a size, it is once, few, many or the class of an expanded clone; other rows omit it.

>NA|TRBJ1-1|TRBV6-1|NA
CASGTVGLHAPEAFF
TGTGCCAGCGGGACGGTTGGACTACACGCCCCTGAAGCTTTCTTT
>NA|TRBJ2-6|TRBV19|NA
CASSIREIRSGANVLTF
TGTGCCAGTAGTATACGGGAGATTCGGTCTGGGGCCAACGTCCTGACTTTC
>TRBD1|TRBJ1-3|TRBV19|NA
CASSITGVNTIYF
TGTGCCAGTAGTATCACAGGGGTCAACACCATATATTTT
>NA|TRBJ1-1|TRBV4-3|NA
CASSQEAGETEAFF
TGCGCCAGCAGCCAAGAAGCAGGGGAAACTGAAGCTTTCTTT
>TRBD1|TRBJ1-2|TRBV25-1|NA
CASSGGRGQGVLDGYTF
TGTGCCAGCTCCGGGGGCCGGGGACAGGGGGTCCTGGATGGCTACACCTTC
>TRBD1|TRBJ2-3|TRBV27|once
CASRKQGITDTQYF
TGTGCCAGCAGAAAACAGGGGATTACAGATACGCAGTATTTT
>NA|TRBJ2-2|TRBV7-2|NA
CASSLGTITGELFF
TGTGCCAGCAGCTTGGGCACAATCACCGGGGAGCTGTTTTTT
>TRBD1|TRBJ1-5|TRBV7-6|few
CASSPGQGGNQPQHF
TGTGCCAGCAGCCCCGGACAGGGAGGCAATCAGCCCCAGCATTTT
>TRBD1|TRBJ1-1|TRBV14|NA
CASSHLRGDRGRGRNTEAFF
TGTGCCAGCAGCCATCTTAGAGGGGACAGGGGCCGCGGGAGGAACACTGAAGCTTTCTTT
>NA|TRBJ2-1|TRBV19|NA
CASSEGLNYGNEQFF
TGTGCCAGTAGTGAGGGCCTAAACTACGGCAATGAGCAGTTCTTC
>TRBD1|TRBJ2-7|TRBV18|few
CASSLGQGAGYEQYF
TGTGCCAGCTCACTCGGACAGGGGGCAGGCTACGAGCAGTACTTC
>TRBD2|TRBJ2-5|TRBV4-3|NA
CASSPGLAGGHQETQYF
TGCGCCAGCAGCCCGGGACTAGCGGGGGGACACCAAGAGACCCAGTACTTC
>TRBD2|TRBJ2-1|TRBV30|once
CAWGRLAGGREQFF
TGTGCCTGGGGGCGACTAGCGGGGGGGCGGGAGCAGTTCTTC
>NA|TRBJ2-7|TRBV6-6|NA
CASSSRYEQYF
TGTGCCAGCAGTTCCCGTTACGAGCAGTACTTC
>NA|TRBJ1-1|TRBV10-3|NA
CAISESLRVQVAGTEAFF
TGTGCCATCAGTGAGTCGCTTCGGGTTCAGGTCGCGGGGACTGAAGCTTTCTTT
>NA|TRBJ2-7|TRBV9|NA
CASSVSHSSYEQYF
TGTGCCAGCAGCGTAAGCCACAGCTCCTACGAGCAGTACTTC
>TRBD2|TRBJ2-1|TRBV6-1|NA
CASSELAGGSNEQFF
TGTGCCAGCAGTGAATTAGCGGGGGGATCCAATGAGCAGTTCTTC
>TRBD1|TRBJ2-1|TRBV11-3|NA
CASSLEQGIDNEQFF
TGTGCCAGCAGCTTAGAACAGGGGATAGACAATGAGCAGTTCTTC
>TRBD2|TRBJ2-7|TRBV5-4|NA
CASSPGTSGGGGYEQYF
TGTGCCAGCAGCCCCGGGACTAGCGGGGGGGGTGGCTACGAGCAGTACTTC
>TRBD1|TRBJ1-2|TRBV4-2|NA
CASSQGTGSQNYGYTF
TGTGCCAGCAGCCAAGGGACAGGCTCTCAGAACTATGGCTACACCTTC
>TRBD2|TRBJ2-4|TRBV7-9|NA
CASSLAIGTTILAKNIQYF
TGTGCCAGCAGCTTAGCCATCGGGACTACAATCTTAGCCAAAAACATTCAGTACTTC
>NA|TRBJ1-6|TRBV5-1|NA
CASSYGGGLVSPLHF
TGCGCCAGCAGTTACGGGGGGGGGCTAGTCTCACCCCTCCACTTT
>NA|TRBJ1-1|TRBV27|NA
CASTGQGAHEAFF
TGTGCCAGCACTGGCCAGGGCGCCCATGAAGCTTTCTTT
>NA|TRBJ2-3|TRBV27|NA
CASSPQGTITDTQYF
TGTGCCAGCAGTCCCCAGGGAACAATCACAGATACGCAGTATTTT
>NA|TRBJ1-6|TRBV10-3|NA
CAIRSPPGSSPLHF
TGTGCCATCAGATCGCCACCGGGGAGTTCACCCCTCCACTTT
>NA|TRBJ2-7|TRBV27|few
CASSPGGPGYEQYF
TGTGCCAGCAGTCCGGGGGGCCCTGGGTACGAGCAGTACTTC
>NA|TRBJ2-1|TRBV7-2|NA
CASSFRGTYNEQFF
TGTGCCAGCAGCTTCCGGGGGACCTACAATGAGCAGTTCTTC
>NA|TRBJ1-4|TRBV2|NA
CASSRDLGEKLFF
TGTGCCAGCTCCCGGGATCTCGGCGAAAAACTGTTTTTT
>TRBD2|TRBJ2-7|TRBV6-5|NA
CASSSLGRGTHEQYF
TGTGCCAGCAGCTCCCTCGGGAGGGGAACCCACGAGCAGTACTTC
>TRBD2|TRBJ2-1|TRBV4-2|NA
CASSRSGGSYNEQFF
TGTGCCAGCAGCCGAAGCGGGGGCAGCTACAATGAGCAGTTCTTC
>NA|TRBJ2-7|TRBV19|NA
CASSTAQYF
TGTGCCTCCTCGACTGCGCAGTACTTC
>TRBD1|TRBJ1-2|TRBV6-4|few
CASSDSGTGGYTF
TGTGCCAGCAGTGACTCTGGGACAGGTGGCTACACCTTC
>TRBD1|TRBJ1-2|TRBV9|NA
CASSVSGGLDGYTF
TGTGCCAGCAGCGTATCAGGGGGTCTCGATGGCTACACCTTC
>NA|TRBJ1-5|TRBV7-9|NA
CASSLAGSGRAQPQHF
TGTGCCAGCAGCTTAGCGGGATCAGGGCGTGCTCAGCCCCAGCATTTT
>TRBD1|TRBJ2-2|TRBV12-5|NA
CASGTGYSTGELFF
TGTGCTAGTGGGACAGGGTATAGCACCGGGGAGCTGTTTTTT
>NA|TRBJ2-1|TRBV4-3|few
CASSQDELEPRNEQFF
TGCGCCAGCAGCCAAGATGAACTAGAACCTAGGAATGAGCAGTTCTTC
>NA|TRBJ1-2|TRBV9|few
CASSATGFANYGYTF
TGTGCCAGCAGCGCAACAGGGTTTGCCAACTATGGCTACACCTTC
>NA|TRBJ1-2|TRBV5-6|NA
CASSLVGEGSTF
NA
>NA|TRBJ1-4|TRBV27|NA
CASSLGSGGENEKLFF
TGTGCCAGCAGTTTGGGGTCGGGGGGGGAAAATGAAAAACTGTTTTTT
>TRBD2|TRBJ2-3|TRBV29-1|NA
CSVEGLAGGTDTQYF
TGCAGCGTTGAGGGGCTAGCGGGGGGCACAGATACGCAGTATTTT
>TRBD1|TRBJ1-6|TRBV6-4|NA
CATGQGNSPLHF
TGTGCCACCGGACAGGGAAATTCACCCCTCCACTTT
>NA|TRBJ1-6|TRBV5-1|NA
CASSPAPDSPLHF
TGCGCCAGCAGCCCAGCGCCGGATTCACCCCTCCACTTT
>NA|TRBJ2-5|TRBV6-1|NA
CASSENGGSETQYF
TGTGCCAGCAGTGAAAACGGGGGATCTGAGACCCAGTACTTC
>NA|TRBJ1-5|TRBV5-4|NA
CASSLPGVNQPQHF
TGTGCCAGCAGCTTACCGGGAGTCAATCAGCCCCAGCATTTT
>TRBD2|TRBJ2-2|TRBV9|NA
CASQHPAGATGELFF
TGTGCCAGTCAGCATCCAGCGGGGGCCACCGGGGAGCTGTTTTTT
>TRBD1|TRBJ2-7|TRBV4-2|NA
CASSQAGQALPSYEQYF
TGTGCCAGCAGCCAGGCCGGACAGGCCCTGCCCTCCTACGAGCAGTACTTC
>NA|TRBJ1-4|TRBV29-1|NA
CSVESVNEKLFF
TGCAGCGTTGAATCAGTTAATGAAAAACTGTTTTTT
>NA|TRBJ1-4|TRBV19|NA
CASSIQGSYEKLFF
TGTGCCAGTAGTATCCAGGGGTCCTACGAAAAACTGTTTTTT
>TRBD1|TRBJ1-6|TRBV7-2|many
CASSLAQGASPLHF
TGTGCCAGCAGCTTAGCGCAGGGGGCCTCACCCCTCCACTTT
>NA|TRBJ1-2|TRBV2|NA
CASGGGVYGYTF
TGTGCCAGCGGGGGGGGCGTCTATGGCTACACCTTC
>TRBD2|TRBJ2-3|TRBV25-1|NA
CASSEPWGRGGHDTQYF
TGTGCCAGCAGTGAACCATGGGGGCGGGGGGGCCACGATACGCAGTATTTT
>NA|TRBJ1-6|TRBV7-9|NA
CSSSPNAGLPLHF
TGTTCCAGCAGCCCTAACGCTGGGCTCCCCCTCCACTTT
>TRBD1|TRBJ1-2|TRBV11-2|few
CASSTYRGVGYTF
TGTGCCAGCAGCACGTACAGGGGTGTTGGCTACACCTTC
>NA|TRBJ1-1|TRBV19|NA
CASSIDRGNTEAFF
TGTGCCAGTAGTATAGATCGGGGGAACACTGAAGCTTTCTTT
>TRBD2|TRBJ2-7|TRBV30|NA
CAWSPLARLAGGRYEQYF
TGTGCCTGGAGTCCGCTAGCCAGACTAGCGGGGGGGCGATACGAGCAGTACTTC